Below, 5 T cell receptor beta chains from the same sample are listed, as sequenced in a study of shared clonotypes between healthy human individuals. Measured with immunoSEQ multiplex PCR; TCRdb has only the in-frame clones, and not every one. The sample records around 440,000 clones, 77% being singletons. Sequencing was carried out using PBMCs. The receptor set was obtained from a woman in her forties in good health. Some clones in this sample may be carry-over from other donors' samples.

A word on this clone: A far larger clone differs by one base, so this is likely a read error. J is TRBJ2-7 and V is TRBV7-9, with 8 bases matching TRBD1. Germline V gene data show CDR1 as SEHNR and CDR2 as FQNEAQ (reference sequence). The CDR3 extends over 14 amino acids. CDR3 DNA sequence: TGTGCCAGCAGCTCATACGACAGGGGAAACGAGCGGTACTTC. This sequence encodes CASSSYDRGNERYF.

The V call is TRBV29-1, the J call TRBJ2-3, with TRBD2 identical over 9 bases. The V gene's germline CDR1 is SQVTM and CDR2 ANQGSEA. Trimming removed 4 bases from V and 2 bases from J; junction bases left unmatched: 7. The CDR3 is 15 residues long. The CDR3 coding sequence is TGCAGCGTTGCTAGGATAGCGGGGGCCACAGATACGCAGTATTTT. This codes for CSVARIAGATDTQYF.

The chain carries TRBV15 and TRBJ1-5; D gene uncertain. Germline CDR1 and CDR2: LNHNV and YYDKDF (reference sequence). The CDR3 is 17 residues long. V was pared by 1 base and J by 2 bases, with 15 bases between. CDR3 DNA: TGTGCCACCAGCAGAGGCCGTCTTCTGGGCGGCAATCAGCCCCAGCATTTT. Translated: CATSRGRLLGGNQPQHF.

This clone has only a few counts. The J gene is TRBJ2-3, the V gene TRBV29-1; possibly TRBD1 for D (7 bases). CDR1 SQVTM and CDR2 ANQGSEA come from the germline V gene. This CDR3 contains 16 residues. V lost 3 bases and J 5 bases, leaving 21 bases between the germline ends. CDR3 sequence (DNA): TGCAGCGTTGAGGGGGGTTTGGGGACAGCGAGAGATACGCAGTATTTT. The encoded protein is CSVEGGLGTARDTQYF.

The chain recombines TRBV6-5 with TRBJ1-3; possible D gene TRBD1, 6 bases. This CDR3 spans 13 amino acids. V was shortened by 8 bases and J by 2 bases, with 10 bases between the two germline ends. Looked up from germline, CDR1 is MNHEY and CDR2 is SVGAGI. The CDR3 DNA sequence: TGTGCCAGCCGTAGGGGGACTGGAAACACCATATATTTT. Translating gives CASRRGTGNTIYF.